The rows below give T cell receptor beta chains drawn from one sample of a study of cytomegalovirus exposure and HLA in healthy donors. Data came from immunoSEQ multiplex PCR; TCRdb stores just in-frame clones and leaves some out. The table includes approximately 170,000 clones, around 80% detected once. Sequences were obtained from PBMCs. The receptors were sampled from a woman aged 40 to 50 in good health and CMV-seropositive. CDR3s include the opening cysteine and the closing phenylalanine or tryptophan. A D gene is named only where the DNA matches it firmly. The size of a clone is reported for some rows only, either as once, few or many, or as a class for expanded clones.

length: 13
size: NA
V: TRBV2
J: TRBJ1-2
D: TRBD1
DNA: TGTGCCAGCAGGGTGGACAGGGGAGGTGGCTACACCTTC
CDR3: CASRVDRGGGYTF

length: 19
size: NA
V: TRBV4-3
J: TRBJ2-3
D: TRBD1
DNA: TGCGCCAGCAGCCAAGTCGTGGACAGGGGTTCGTCAAACACAGATACGCAGTATTTT
CDR3: CASSQVVDRGSSNTDTQYF

length: 16
size: NA
V: TRBV9
J: TRBJ1-1
D: TRBD1
DNA: TGTGCCAGCAGCCGTTCCGGGACAGCGTCGTTTACTGAAGCTTTCTTT
CDR3: CASSRSGTASFTEAFF

length: 13
size: NA
V: TRBV4-3
J: TRBJ2-5
D: NA
DNA: TGCGCCAGCAGCCAAGGGCTTCAGGAGACCCAGTACTTC
CDR3: CASSQGLQETQYF

length: 12
size: NA
V: TRBV5-4
J: TRBJ1-2
D: NA
DNA: TGTGCCAGCAGCTTGCCGGGGAGAGGCTACACCTTC
CDR3: CASSLPGRGYTF

length: 16
size: NA
V: TRBV28
J: TRBJ2-7
D: TRBD1
DNA: TGTGCCAATTCGCCACGGGACAGCCTCGGGGCCTACGAGCAGTACTTC
CDR3: CANSPRDSLGAYEQYF

length: 16
size: NA
V: TRBV5-5
J: TRBJ2-1
D: TRBD2
DNA: TGTGCCAGCAGCTTGGCTAGCGGGGGGGCTTTTCATGAGCAGTTCTTC
CDR3: CASSLASGGAFHEQFF

length: 16
size: NA
V: TRBV6-1
J: TRBJ1-2
D: TRBD1
DNA: TGTGCCAGCAGTGTACGACAGGGTAGAGAGGCCTATGGCTACACCTTC
CDR3: CASSVRQGREAYGYTF

length: 16
size: NA
V: TRBV7-7
J: TRBJ2-2
D: TRBD2
DNA: TGTGCTAGCAGCCCGAGGACTAGCGGGGCCTCCGGGGAGCTGTTTTTT
CDR3: CASSPRTSGASGELFF

length: 13
size: NA
V: TRBV7-2
J: TRBJ1-1
D: NA
DNA: TGTGCCAGCAGCAATGACAGGAACACTGAAGCTTTCTTT
CDR3: CASSNDRNTEAFF

length: 12
size: NA
V: TRBV6-1
J: TRBJ1-1
D: NA
DNA: TGTGCCAGCAGGGCCGGGAGCACTGAAGCTTTCTTT
CDR3: CASRAGSTEAFF

length: 14
size: once
V: TRBV6-4
J: TRBJ1-6
D: NA
DNA: TGTGCCAGCAGTCCGACAGACTATAATTCACCCCTCCACTTT
CDR3: CASSPTDYNSPLHF

length: 15
size: NA
V: TRBV30
J: TRBJ1-6
D: TRBD1
DNA: TGTGCCTGGAGTTCAGGTTACAGGGGCAGTTCACCCCTCCACTTT
CDR3: CAWSSGYRGSSPLHF

length: 13
size: NA
V: TRBV7-8
J: TRBJ1-3
D: NA
DNA: TGTGCCAGCAGCAACCGACTTGGAAACACCATATATTTT
CDR3: CASSNRLGNTIYF

length: 13
size: NA
V: TRBV4-1
J: TRBJ2-5
D: TRBD2
DNA: TGCGCCAGCAGCCAAGGAGCGGGGGGGCCCCAGTACTTC
CDR3: CASSQGAGGPQYF

length: 16
size: few
V: TRBV5-4
J: TRBJ2-3
D: TRBD2
DNA: TGTGCCAGCACTAGCGGGGGGAGGGGGTACACAGATACGCAGTATTTT
CDR3: CASTSGGRGYTDTQYF

length: 15
size: NA
V: TRBV14
J: TRBJ2-7
D: TRBD1
DNA: TGTGCCAGCAGCCAGAGGACAGGGCCAACCTACGAGCAGTACTTC
CDR3: CASSQRTGPTYEQYF

length: 16
size: NA
V: TRBV4-1
J: TRBJ2-3
D: TRBD1
DNA: TGCGCCAGCAGCCAACCAACAGGGGGAAGCACAGATACGCAGTATTTT
CDR3: CASSQPTGGSTDTQYF

length: 11
size: few
V: TRBV5-4
J: TRBJ1-2
D: NA
DNA: TGTGCTGTGAACTGGGGGGATGGCTACACCTTC
CDR3: CAVNWGDGYTF

length: 15
size: NA
V: TRBV28
J: TRBJ2-7
D: NA
DNA: TGTGCCAGCAGTTTTGGGGGGGCCTTTTCCTACGAGCAGTACTTC
CDR3: CASSFGGAFSYEQYF

length: 14
size: NA
V: TRBV6-1
J: TRBJ1-2
D: TRBD1
DNA: TGTGCCAGCAGTGAAGGGACAGGCAACTATGGCTACACCTTC
CDR3: CASSEGTGNYGYTF

length: 16
size: NA
V: TRBV11-2
J: TRBJ1-1
D: NA
DNA: TGTGCCAGCAGCTTTGGATTTGCCGGGGAGAACACTGAAGCTTTCTTT
CDR3: CASSFGFAGENTEAFF

length: 16
size: NA
V: TRBV23-1
J: TRBJ1-1
D: NA
DNA: TGCGCCAGCAGTCAATCGAGGCGAAGGGGTGAGACTGAAGCTTTCTTT
CDR3: CASSQSRRRGETEAFF

length: 16
size: NA
V: TRBV5-1
J: TRBJ1-4
D: NA
DNA: TGCGCCAGCAGCCGCACGGGGTTTATTACTAATGAAAAACTGTTTTTT
CDR3: CASSRTGFITNEKLFF

length: 13
size: NA
V: TRBV7-9
J: TRBJ2-5
D: NA
DNA: TGTGCCAGCAGCTTGGTCAGCGGAGAGACCCAGTACTTC
CDR3: CASSLVSGETQYF

length: 15
size: NA
V: TRBV5-6
J: TRBJ1-2
D: TRBD1
DNA: TGTGCCAGCAGCTTGTGGACAGGGGATTCGAGGGGCTACACCTTC
CDR3: CASSLWTGDSRGYTF

length: 15
size: NA
V: TRBV30
J: TRBJ2-2
D: NA
DNA: TGTGCCTGGAGTGTACACGGGGTGAACACCGGGGAGCTGTTTTTT
CDR3: CAWSVHGVNTGELFF

length: 15
size: NA
V: TRBV6-1
J: TRBJ1-3
D: TRBD1
DNA: TGTGCCAGCAGTACGGAGGGGACAGCTGGAAACACCATATATTTT
CDR3: CASSTEGTAGNTIYF

length: 16
size: NA
V: TRBV18
J: TRBJ1-4
D: TRBD1
DNA: TGTGCCAGCTCGCCGGGACAGGAATCAACTAATGAAAAACTGTTTTTT
CDR3: CASSPGQESTNEKLFF

length: 16
size: NA
V: TRBV11-2
J: TRBJ2-7
D: NA
DNA: TGTGCCAGCAGCTTACTGCGCGGGGGCCTTTCCTACGAGCAGTACTTC
CDR3: CASSLLRGGLSYEQYF

length: 15
size: NA
V: TRBV7-2
J: TRBJ1-1
D: NA
DNA: TGTGCCAGCAGCCCCGGCACAACGGGGGGGACTGAAGCTTTCTTT
CDR3: CASSPGTTGGTEAFF

length: 14
size: NA
V: TRBV7-6
J: TRBJ2-3
D: TRBD1
DNA: TGTGCCAGCAGCCCGACAGGGCCCAGGGATACGCAGTATTTT
CDR3: CASSPTGPRDTQYF

length: 14
size: NA
V: TRBV19
J: TRBJ1-6
D: TRBD1
DNA: TGTGCCAGTAGTAGCGCAGGGGGGAATTCACCCCTCCACTTT
CDR3: CASSSAGGNSPLHF

length: 14
size: NA
V: TRBV2
J: TRBJ2-4
D: TRBD2
DNA: TGTGCCAGCAGTCCGACAGTAAGGGAGGGCATTCAGTACTTC
CDR3: CASSPTVREGIQYF

length: 13
size: NA
V: TRBV5-1
J: TRBJ2-5
D: TRBD2
DNA: TGCGCCAGCGCCCGGGGGGGCGTGGGGACCCAGTACTTC
CDR3: CASARGGVGTQYF

length: 15
size: NA
V: TRBV15
J: TRBJ1-5
D: NA
DNA: TGTGGCACCAGCAGGGCGGTGGGTGGCAATCAGCCCCAGCATTTT
CDR3: CGTSRAVGGNQPQHF

length: 17
size: NA
V: TRBV5-5
J: TRBJ2-7
D: TRBD1
DNA: TGTGCCAGCAGACCCGGGACAGGGGGAACCCTGGGTTACGAGCAGTACTTC
CDR3: CASRPGTGGTLGYEQYF

length: 15
size: NA
V: TRBV4-2
J: TRBJ1-2
D: NA
DNA: TGTGCCAGCAGCTCTGGTGGGAGGGACAACTATGGCTACACCTTC
CDR3: CASSSGGRDNYGYTF

length: 22
size: NA
V: TRBV15
J: TRBJ2-3
D: TRBD2
DNA: TGTGCCACCAGCAGAGAGTCCCCAATTAGCGGGGGGAGTGGGGGTACCACAGATACGCAGTATTTT
CDR3: CATSRESPISGGSGGTTDTQYF

length: 14
size: NA
V: TRBV7-9
J: TRBJ1-2
D: NA
DNA: TGTTCCAGCCGCAGGGATACCGAAAACTATGGCTACACCTTC
CDR3: CSSRRDTENYGYTF

length: 14
size: few
V: TRBV10-3
J: TRBJ2-2
D: NA
DNA: TGTGCCACCTCTAACCAGGGTGGTTCCGGGGAGCTGTTTTTT
CDR3: CATSNQGGSGELFF

length: 15
size: NA
V: TRBV11-3
J: TRBJ2-7
D: TRBD1
DNA: TGTGCCAGCAGCTTAGACGGGACAGGGCGCAACGAGCAGTACTTC
CDR3: CASSLDGTGRNEQYF

length: 13
size: NA
V: TRBV6-5
J: TRBJ1-1
D: TRBD1
DNA: TGTGCCAGCAGTTATCGGACAGGCACTGAAGCTTTCTTT
CDR3: CASSYRTGTEAFF

length: 15
size: once
V: TRBV6-1
J: TRBJ1-5
D: TRBD1
DNA: TGTGCCAGCAGTGATAGACAGGGGGTCCTTCAGCCCCAGCATTTT
CDR3: CASSDRQGVLQPQHF

length: 12
size: NA
V: TRBV6-6
J: TRBJ2-7
D: NA
DNA: TGTGCCAGCAGTCGTGACAGTTACGAGCAGTACTTC
CDR3: CASSRDSYEQYF

length: 15
size: NA
V: TRBV5-4
J: TRBJ1-2
D: NA
DNA: TGTGCCAGCAGTTTTAAGGGGTTACCTAACTATGGCTACACCTTC
CDR3: CASSFKGLPNYGYTF

length: 15
size: NA
V: TRBV6-1
J: TRBJ2-7
D: TRBD2
DNA: TGTGCCAGCAGTCCAGCCTCAGGACTAGGCTACGAGCAGTACTTC
CDR3: CASSPASGLGYEQYF

length: 15
size: NA
V: TRBV18
J: TRBJ2-1
D: NA
DNA: TGTGCCAGCTCACCGGTCCTTTCGACTTCCAATGAGCAGTTCTTC
CDR3: CASSPVLSTSNEQFF

length: 16
size: NA
V: TRBV4-2
J: TRBJ2-4
D: NA
DNA: TGTGCCAGCAGCCAAGGTCCCTGGGACAAAGAGGACATTCAGTACTTC
CDR3: CASSQGPWDKEDIQYF

length: 15
size: NA
V: TRBV7-6
J: TRBJ2-3
D: NA
DNA: TGTGCCAGCAGCCAACGACAGGCTCAAACAGATACGCAGTATTTT
CDR3: CASSQRQAQTDTQYF

length: 15
size: NA
V: TRBV7-9
J: TRBJ2-3
D: TRBD2
DNA: TGTTCCAGCAGCTCACAAAGCGGGGGGCCAGATACGCAGTATTTT
CDR3: CSSSSQSGGPDTQYF